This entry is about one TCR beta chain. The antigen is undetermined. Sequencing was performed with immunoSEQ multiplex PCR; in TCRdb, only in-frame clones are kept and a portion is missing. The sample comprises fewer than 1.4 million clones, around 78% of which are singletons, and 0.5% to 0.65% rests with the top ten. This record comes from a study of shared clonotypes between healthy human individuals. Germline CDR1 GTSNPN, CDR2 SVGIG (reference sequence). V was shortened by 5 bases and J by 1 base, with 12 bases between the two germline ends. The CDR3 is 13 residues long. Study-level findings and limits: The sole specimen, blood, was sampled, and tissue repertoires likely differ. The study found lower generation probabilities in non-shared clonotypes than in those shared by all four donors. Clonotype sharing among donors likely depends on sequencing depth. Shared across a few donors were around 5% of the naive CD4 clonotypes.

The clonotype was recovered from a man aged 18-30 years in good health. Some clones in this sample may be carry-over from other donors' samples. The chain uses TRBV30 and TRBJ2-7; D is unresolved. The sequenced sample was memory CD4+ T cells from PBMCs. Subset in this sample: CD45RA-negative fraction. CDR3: CAWAGTVSYEQYF. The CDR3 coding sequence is TGTGCCTGGGCCGGAACAGTTTCCTACGAGCAGTACTTC.